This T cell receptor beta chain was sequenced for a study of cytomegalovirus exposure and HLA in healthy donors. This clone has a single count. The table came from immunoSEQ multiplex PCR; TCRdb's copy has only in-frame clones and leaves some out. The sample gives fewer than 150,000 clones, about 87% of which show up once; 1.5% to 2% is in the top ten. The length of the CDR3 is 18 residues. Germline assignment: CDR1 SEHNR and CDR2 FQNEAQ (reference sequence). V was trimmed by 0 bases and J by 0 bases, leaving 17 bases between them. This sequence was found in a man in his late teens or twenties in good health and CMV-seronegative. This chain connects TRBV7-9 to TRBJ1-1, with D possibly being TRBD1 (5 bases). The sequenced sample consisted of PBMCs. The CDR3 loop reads CASSLAPGRDFLNTEAFF. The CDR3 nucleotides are TGTGCCAGCAGCTTAGCCCCCGGACGGGACTTTTTGAACACTGAAGCTTTCTTT. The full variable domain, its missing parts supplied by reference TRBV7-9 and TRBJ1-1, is DTGVSQNPRHKITKRGQNVTFRCDPISEHNRLYWYRQTLGQGPEFLTYFQNEAQLEKSRLLSDRFSAERPKGSFSTLEIQRTEQGDSAMYLCASSLAPGRDFLNTEAFFGQGTRLTVV.